This T cell receptor (beta chain) derives from a study of blood T cell repertoires in COVID-19. Study details: The study drew acute and convalescent COVID-19 samples from the United States, Italy and Spain.

Repertoires were generated with immunoSEQ multiplex PCR, while TCRdb's copy carries only in-frame clones and drops some. The sample has some 350,000 clones; 87% are singletons. Germline V gene lookup returns CDR1 MNHNY and CDR2 SVGAGI (reference sequence). The length of the CDR3 is 13 residues. The V end was cut by 2 bases, the J end by 2 bases, with 7 bases between. While infection was still active, Seattle patients were enrolled and then followed longitudinally. This clone has a handful of counts. Sample: peripheral blood. This sequence was found in a woman aged 50 to 60 with COVID-19, enrolled during active disease. The rearrangement uses TRBV6-6 and TRBJ2-7, with D perhaps matching TRBD1 (6 bases). The CDR3 loop is CASSYGQPYEQYF. CDR3 nucleotides: TGTGCCAGCAGTTACGGACAGCCCTACGAGCAGTACTTC.